The 4 T cell receptor beta chains below all came from one sample that was sequenced in a study of human T cells and chemical hapten exposure. From the RACE reads, TCRdb called clonotypes with MiXCR, one entry per CDR3 protein. The sample has more than 65,000 distinct CDR3 sequences, 10% seen once. As for time point: patch test 1, 2 weeks after DPC sensitization. Documented treatment: therapeutic diphenylcyclopropenone sensitization with weekly scalp DPC. The starting material was whole blood, obtained in connection with sensitization to the hapten diphenylcyclopropenone (DPC). The origin of the receptors is a woman between 50 and 59 years old with alopecia areata. Some clones in this sample may be carry-over from other donors' samples.

The table lists this clonotype with many counts. The J gene is TRBJ1-1, the V gene TRBV6-5; tentative D call: TRBD1 (5 bases). This CDR3 comprises 11 residues. Trimming took off 7 bases at V and 4 bases at J, with 7 bases between the two ends. Looked up from germline, CDR1 is MNHEY and CDR2 is SVGAGI. CDR3 residues: CASNQGTEAFF. In DNA form, the CDR3 reads TGTGCCAGCAACCAGGGCACTGAAGCTTTCTTT.

V usage is TRBV5-4 and J usage is TRBJ2-3, with no clear D. This CDR3 is built from 15 residues. Germline V CDR1 and CDR2: SGHNT, YYREEE (reference sequence). V was trimmed by 3 bases and J by 3 bases, leaving 14 bases between them. As DNA, the CDR3 is TGTGCCAGCAGCTCGGAATGGCCGAGGACAGATACGCAGTATTTT. Protein sequence: CASSSEWPRTDTQYF.

This clonotype was picked up a small number of times. CDR3 protein: CASSLTSYNEQFF. The CDR3 nucleotides read TGTGCCAGCAGCCTGACTTCCTACAATGAGCAGTTCTTC. This chain links TRBV12-3 or TRBV12-4 with TRBJ2-1; the D is unclear. V was trimmed by 6 bases and J by 1 base, leaving 7 bases between them. The CDR3 spans 13 residues.

The V gene is TRBV10-3, the J gene TRBJ1-5; D unresolved. CDR3 length: 13 residues. Germline loops: CDR1 ENHRY, CDR2 SYGVKD. Trimming pared 2 bases from V and 4 bases from J, leaving 6 bases between. The DNA for the CDR3 is TGTGCCATCAGTGAGGCAGATAATCAGCCCCAGCATTTT. The encoded protein is CAISEADNQPQHF.